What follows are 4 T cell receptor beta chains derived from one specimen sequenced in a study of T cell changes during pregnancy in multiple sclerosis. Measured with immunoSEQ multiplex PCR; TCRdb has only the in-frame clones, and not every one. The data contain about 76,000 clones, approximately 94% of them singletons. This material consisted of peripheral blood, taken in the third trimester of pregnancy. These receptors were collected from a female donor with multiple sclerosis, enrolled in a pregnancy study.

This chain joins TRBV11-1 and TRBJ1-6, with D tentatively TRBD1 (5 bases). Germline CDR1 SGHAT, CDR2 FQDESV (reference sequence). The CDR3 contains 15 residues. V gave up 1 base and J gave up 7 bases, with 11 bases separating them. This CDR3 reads CASSLGTNRNSPLHF. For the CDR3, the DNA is TGTGCCAGCAGCTTAGGGACAAACAGGAATTCACCCCTCCACTTT. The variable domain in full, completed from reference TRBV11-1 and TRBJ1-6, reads EAEVAQSPRYKITEKSQAVAFWCDPISGHATLYWYRQILGQGPELLVQFQDESVVDDSQLPKDRFSAERLKGVDSTLKIQPAELGDSAMYLCASSLGTNRNSPLHFGNGTRLTVT.

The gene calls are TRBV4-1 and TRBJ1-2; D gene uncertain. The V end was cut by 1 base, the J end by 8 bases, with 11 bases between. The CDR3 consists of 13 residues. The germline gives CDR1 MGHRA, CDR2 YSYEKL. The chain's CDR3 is CASSQGVARGYTF. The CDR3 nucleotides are TGCGCCAGCAGCCAAGGGGTGGCGCGGGGCTACACCTTC.

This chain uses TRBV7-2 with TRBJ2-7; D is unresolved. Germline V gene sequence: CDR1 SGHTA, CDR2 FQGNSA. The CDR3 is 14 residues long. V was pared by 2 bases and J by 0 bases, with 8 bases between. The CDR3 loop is CASSLTAGSYEQYF. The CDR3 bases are TGTGCCAGCAGCTTAACTGCAGGCTCCTACGAGCAGTACTTC. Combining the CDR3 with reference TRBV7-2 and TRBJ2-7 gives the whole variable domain GAGVSQSPSNKVTEKGKDVELRCDPISGHTALYWYRQSLGQGLEFLIYFQGNSAPDKSGLPSDRFSAERTGGSVSTLTIQRTQQEDSAVYLCASSLTAGSYEQYFGPGTRLTVT.

For the CDR3, the DNA is TGTGCCACCATGGAGGTTTCACCCCTCCACTTT. This codes for CATMEVSPLHF. V is TRBV6-1 and J is TRBJ1-6; D remains unclear. The CDR3 length is 11 residues. In germline, CDR1 is MNHNS, CDR2 SASEGT. Trimming stripped 10 bases from V and 9 bases from J, with 10 bases between.